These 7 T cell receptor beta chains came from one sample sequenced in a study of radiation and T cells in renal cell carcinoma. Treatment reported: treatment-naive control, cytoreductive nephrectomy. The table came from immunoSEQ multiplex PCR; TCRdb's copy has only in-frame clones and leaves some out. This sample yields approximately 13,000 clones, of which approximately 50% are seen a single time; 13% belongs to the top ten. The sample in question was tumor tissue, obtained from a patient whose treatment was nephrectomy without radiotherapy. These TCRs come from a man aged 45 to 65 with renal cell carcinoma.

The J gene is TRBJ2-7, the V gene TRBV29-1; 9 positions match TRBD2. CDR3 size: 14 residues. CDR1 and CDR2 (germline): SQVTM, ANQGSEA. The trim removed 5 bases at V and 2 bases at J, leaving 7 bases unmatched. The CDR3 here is CSVTEIAGAYEQYF. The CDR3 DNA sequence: TGCAGCGTTACAGAAATAGCGGGGGCCTACGAGCAGTACTTC.

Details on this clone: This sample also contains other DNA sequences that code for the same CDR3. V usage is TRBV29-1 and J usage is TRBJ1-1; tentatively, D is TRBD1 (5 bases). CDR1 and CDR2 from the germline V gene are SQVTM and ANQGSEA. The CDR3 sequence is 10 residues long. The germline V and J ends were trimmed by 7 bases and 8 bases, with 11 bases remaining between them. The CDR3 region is CSGYRGEAFF. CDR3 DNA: TGCAGCGGGTACCGGGGGGAAGCTTTCTTT.

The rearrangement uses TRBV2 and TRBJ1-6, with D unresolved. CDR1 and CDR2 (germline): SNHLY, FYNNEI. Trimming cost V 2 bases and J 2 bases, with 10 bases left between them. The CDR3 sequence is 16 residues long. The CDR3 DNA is TGTGCCAGCAGTGAACTGCCAGGAGCCTATAATTCACCCCTCCACTTT. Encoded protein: CASSELPGAYNSPLHF.

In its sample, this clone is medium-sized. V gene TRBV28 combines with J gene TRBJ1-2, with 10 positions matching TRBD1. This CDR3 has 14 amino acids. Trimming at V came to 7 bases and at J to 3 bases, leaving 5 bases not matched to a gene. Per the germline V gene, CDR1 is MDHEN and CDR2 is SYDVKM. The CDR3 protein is CASNHGTGDYGYTF. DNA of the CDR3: TGTGCCAGCAACCACGGGACAGGGGACTATGGCTACACCTTC.

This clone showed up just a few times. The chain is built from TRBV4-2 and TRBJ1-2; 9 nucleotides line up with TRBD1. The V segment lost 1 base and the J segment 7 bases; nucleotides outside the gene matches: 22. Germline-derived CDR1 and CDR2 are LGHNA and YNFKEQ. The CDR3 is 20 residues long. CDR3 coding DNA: TGTGCCAGCAGCCAAGTCCTCCCCCGGGGGACAGGGTTTGGCTCCTTTGGCTACACCTTC. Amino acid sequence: CASSQVLPRGTGFGSFGYTF.

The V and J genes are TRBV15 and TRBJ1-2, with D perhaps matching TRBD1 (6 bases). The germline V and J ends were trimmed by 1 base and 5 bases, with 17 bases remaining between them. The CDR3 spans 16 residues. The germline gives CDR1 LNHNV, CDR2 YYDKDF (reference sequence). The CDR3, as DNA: TGTGCCACCAGCAGAGCCTTAGGGGGACCCCGTTATGGCTACACCTTC. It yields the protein CATSRALGGPRYGYTF. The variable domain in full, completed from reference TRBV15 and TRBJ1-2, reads DAMVIQNPRYQVTQFGKPVTLSCSQTLNHNVMYWYQQKSSQAPKLLFHYYDKDFNNEADTPDNFQSRRPNTSFCFLDIRSPGLGDTAMYLCATSRALGGPRYGYTFGSGTRLTVV.

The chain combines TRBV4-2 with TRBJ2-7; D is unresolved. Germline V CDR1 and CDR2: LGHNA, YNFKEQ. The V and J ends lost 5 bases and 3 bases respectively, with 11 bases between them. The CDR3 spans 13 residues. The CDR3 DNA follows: TGTGCCAGCAGCTTGGGATCGTACTACGAGCAGTACTTC. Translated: CASSLGSYYEQYF.